This T cell receptor (beta chain) was sequenced for a study of beta chain features in type 1 diabetes. With regard to this clone: The antigen is undetermined. An end of the junction does not agree with germline; a read error may underlie this.

Expressed TCRB transcripts got sequenced, as all isolated RNA was reverse transcribed. Some clones are missing from TCRdb's copy, which holds only in-frame ones; the method was immunoSEQ multiplex PCR. Of some 900,000 clones in the sample, roughly a sixth were seen once. Without exception, sorted populations had purity beyond 95%. The length of the CDR3 is 15 residues. The germline V gene encodes CDR1 SGHTA and CDR2 FQGTGA. Study findings and constraints: More deletions and fewer insertions at VDJ junctions were found in patients with type 1 diabetes.

The clonotype was recovered from a woman aged 18-29 years in good health. The sample taken for sequencing was naive CD4+ T cells from blood. This chain connects TRBV7-3 to TRBJ2-1; D might be TRBD1 or TRBD2, each matching 5 bases. The CDR3 is CASSQTSGPGHEQLF. For the CDR3, the DNA is TGTGCCAGCAGCCAGACCTCGGGGCCGGGTCATGAGCAGCTCTTC.